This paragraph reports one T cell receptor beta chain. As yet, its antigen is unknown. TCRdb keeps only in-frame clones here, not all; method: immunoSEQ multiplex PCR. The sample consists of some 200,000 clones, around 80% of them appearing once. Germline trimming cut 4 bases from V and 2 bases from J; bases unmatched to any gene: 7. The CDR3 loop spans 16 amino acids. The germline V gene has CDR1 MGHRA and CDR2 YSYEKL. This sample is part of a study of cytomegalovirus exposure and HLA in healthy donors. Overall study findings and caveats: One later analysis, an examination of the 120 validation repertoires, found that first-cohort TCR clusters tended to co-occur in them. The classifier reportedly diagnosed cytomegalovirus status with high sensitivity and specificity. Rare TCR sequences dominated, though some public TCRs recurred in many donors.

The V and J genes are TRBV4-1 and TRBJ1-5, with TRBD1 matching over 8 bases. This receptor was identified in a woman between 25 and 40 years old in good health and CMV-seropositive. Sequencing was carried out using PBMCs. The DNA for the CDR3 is TGCGCCAGCAGCCCTCTGGAGACAGGGGGCAATCAGCCCCAGCATTTT. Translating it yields CASSPLETGGNQPQHF.